Below are 4 T cell receptor beta chains sequenced from a single sample in a study of vaccination and CD4 T cells after COVID-19. No cognate antigen is known for these TCRs. Cultured CD4+ T cell DNA was sequenced using the Oncomine TCR Beta short-read assay. TCRdb reprocessed the PCR reads via MiXCR and lists one record per CDR3 protein. This sample carries approximately 20,000 distinct CDR3 sequences, approximately 78% of them seen once, and the ten largest clones take around 17%. The treatment is: approximately nine-day PBMC culture with coronavirus spike peptide pools or control peptides (ViraFEST assay). This specimen was CD4+ T cells from blood, cultured in vitro, taken after SARS-CoV-2 vaccination. Receptors originate from a human donor who received a COVID-19 vaccine.

This clonotype turned up a few times. V and J are TRBV28 and TRBJ1-2; no clear D. V was trimmed by 5 bases and J by 2 bases, leaving 15 bases between them. This CDR3 contains 15 residues. Per germline, CDR1 MDHEN and CDR2 SYDVKM. The CDR3 region is CASSPISDLNYGYTF. The CDR3, as DNA: TGTGCCAGCAGTCCCATATCCGATTTAAACTATGGCTACACCTTC.

This clonotype was counted a single time. The CDR3 here is CASSEPGLEDLDTQYF. Here the CDR3 DNA reads TGTGCCAGCAGTGAGCCGGGACTGGAGGACCTAGATACGCAGTATTTT. The V gene is TRBV2, the J gene TRBJ2-3, with D maybe TRBD2 (6 bases). Per germline, CDR1 SNHLY and CDR2 FYNNEI. V was clipped by 3 bases and J by 5 bases, with 18 bases between them. CDR3 size: 16 residues.

This clonotype was picked up one time. The chain carries TRBV27 and TRBJ1-2; 10 nucleotides line up with TRBD1. Trimming cost V 5 bases and J 8 bases; bases outside gene matches: 2. CDR1 MNHEY and CDR2 SMNVEV come from the germline V gene (reference sequence). The CDR3 is 12 amino acids. This CDR3 is CASSQTGGGYTF. The DNA for the CDR3 is TGTGCCAGCAGTCAGACAGGGGGCGGCTACACCTTC.

The chain combines TRBV5-4 with TRBJ1-2; D may be TRBD1 (5 bases). V lost 0 bases and J 8 bases, leaving 14 bases between the germline ends. Looked up from germline, CDR1 is SGHNT and CDR2 is YYREEE (reference sequence). The CDR3 length is 14 residues. The CDR3 DNA reads TGTGCCAGCAGCTTGGAGCAGGGCACGGGGGGCTACACCTTC. Translating gives CASSLEQGTGGYTF.